The 19 T cell receptor beta chains in this list originate from one sample, sequenced in a study of blood T cell repertoires in COVID-19. Repertoires were generated with immunoSEQ multiplex PCR, while TCRdb's copy carries only in-frame clones and drops some. The sample has some 100,000 clones; 90% are singletons. What was sequenced was peripheral blood. Receptors originate from a man in his fifties or sixties with acute or convalescent COVID-19.

V usage is TRBV6-6 and J usage is TRBJ2-1; 12 nucleotides agree with TRBD2. The germline CDR1 and CDR2 sequences are MNHNY and SVGAGI (reference sequence). Germline trimming cut 7 bases from V and 4 bases from J; bases unmatched to any gene: 2. CDR3 length equals 14 residues. The CDR3 sequence: CASTGTSGYNEQFF. As DNA, the CDR3 is TGTGCCAGCACCGGGACTAGCGGGTACAATGAGCAGTTCTTC.

This chain connects TRBV18 to TRBJ2-5; D remains unclear. The CDR3 consists of 13 residues. With 0 bases removed from V and 5 bases from J, the gap between germline ends came to 7 bases. Germline-derived CDR1 and CDR2 are KGHSH and LQKENI. CDR3 coding DNA: TGTGCCAGCTCACCACCCTCTAAGGAGACCCAGTACTTC. Its translation is CASSPPSKETQYF.

V and J are TRBV20-1 and TRBJ1-5; 9 bases line up with TRBD1. Germline loops: CDR1 DFQATT, CDR2 SNEGSKA (reference sequence). The CDR3 loop spans 17 amino acids. Trimming at V came to 3 bases and at J to 6 bases, leaving 15 bases not matched to a gene. The CDR3 DNA follows: TGCAGTGCTAGTCCCCTCATACCGGGACAGGGCAGTCAGCCCCAGCATTTT. Encoded protein: CSASPLIPGQGSQPQHF.

The gene calls are TRBV9 and TRBJ2-5; TRBD1 aligns across 7 bases. The CDR3 is 13 residues long. V shed 4 bases, J shed 3 bases, and the junction held 3 bases outside the gene matches. Per germline, CDR1 SGDLS and CDR2 YYNGEE. This CDR3 reads CASSIGTEETQYF. The DNA for the CDR3 is TGTGCCAGCAGCATTGGGACAGAAGAGACCCAGTACTTC.

CDR3 sequence: CASSLDRSFGTQYF. CDR3 coding DNA: TGCGCCAGCAGCTTGGACAGGTCTTTTGGGACCCAGTACTTC. The V gene is TRBV5-1, the J gene TRBJ2-5, with a possible D match to TRBD1 (5 bases). The CDR3 covers 14 residues. V was clipped by 0 bases and J by 7 bases, with 13 bases between them. The germline V gene encodes CDR1 SGHRS and CDR2 YFSETQ.

The V call is TRBV7-2, the J call TRBJ2-2; D is possibly TRBD2 (5 bases). Between the trimmed V and J ends, which lost 0 bases and 7 bases, there was a span of 9 bases. Germline loops: CDR1 SGHTA, CDR2 FQGNSA. CDR3 length: 14 amino acids. The CDR3 DNA reads TGTGCCAGCAGCTTAGCGGGAGCGGTCGGGGAGCTGTTTTTT. It specifies CASSLAGAVGELFF.

The V and J genes are TRBV19 and TRBJ2-5; the D gene is possibly TRBD1 (5 bases). Deletions cut 4 bases from V and 2 bases from J, with 17 bases between. This CDR3 has 16 amino acids. The germline gives CDR1 LNHDA, CDR2 SQIVND (reference sequence). This CDR3 is CASSKGSAAVQETQYF. The CDR3 nucleotides read TGTGCCAGTAGTAAGGGGTCGGCGGCGGTTCAAGAGACCCAGTACTTC.

This chain connects TRBV19 to TRBJ1-1; 7 bases match TRBD1. There are 14 residues in the CDR3. Germline CDR1 and CDR2: LNHDA and SQIVND (reference sequence). With V trimmed by 5 bases and J by 4 bases, 7 bases remained unmatched. CDR3 region: CASSVDRDTTEAFF. CDR3 in DNA: TGTGCCAGTAGTGTCGACAGGGATACCACTGAAGCTTTCTTT.

This sequence joins TRBV9 and TRBJ1-3; the match to TRBD1 covers 8 bases. V shed 4 bases and J 0 bases; nucleotides not matched to a gene: 12. The CDR3 loop spans 18 amino acids. Germline CDR1 is SGDLS and CDR2 is YYNGEE. This CDR3 reads CASSSRTGQIVSGNTIYF. In DNA, the CDR3 is TGTGCCAGCAGCTCTCGGACAGGGCAGATCGTCTCTGGAAACACCATATATTTT.

This chain uses TRBV5-4 with TRBJ1-5; D remains ambiguous. CDR3 length equals 13 residues. Germline lookup yields CDR1 SGHNT and CDR2 YYREEE (reference sequence). Trimming cost V 4 bases and J 2 bases, with 7 bases left between them. DNA for the CDR3: TGTGCCAGCAGCGAGGGTGGCAATCAGCCCCAGCATTTT. Protein product: CASSEGGNQPQHF. The variable domain in full, completed from reference TRBV5-4 and TRBJ1-5, reads ETGVTQSPTHLIKTRGQQVTLRCSSQSGHNTVSWYQQALGQGPQFIFQYYREEENGRGNFPPRFSGLQFPNYSSELNVNALELDDSALYLCASSEGGNQPQHFGDGTRLSIL.

The J gene is TRBJ2-1, the V gene TRBV18, with D possibly matching TRBD1 (7 bases). The CDR3 covers 13 residues. Germline lookup yields CDR1 KGHSH and CDR2 LQKENI. The ends were cut back, 6 bases at V and 6 bases at J, with 12 bases in the middle. CDR3 protein: CASSGGQRNEQFF. CDR3 DNA sequence: TGTGCCAGCTCGGGGGGACAGCGCAATGAGCAGTTCTTC.

The chain couples TRBV12-3 or TRBV12-4 to TRBJ2-7; tentative D call: TRBD1 (5 bases). The CDR3 covers 13 residues. Deletions cut 6 bases from V and 2 bases from J, with 11 bases between. CDR3: CASRPRETYEQYF. DNA for the CDR3: TGTGCCAGCAGACCCAGGGAAACCTACGAGCAGTACTTC.

The chain is built from TRBV11-3 and TRBJ2-2, with D perhaps TRBD1 (6 bases). With 2 bases removed from V and 5 bases from J, the gap between germline ends came to 9 bases. This CDR3 spans 14 amino acids. Germline CDR1 and CDR2: SGHNT and YENEEA. In nucleotides, the CDR3 is TGTGCCAGCAGCTTAACAGGGAGAACCGGGGAGCTGTTTTTT. This encodes CASSLTGRTGELFF. The variable domain in full, completed from reference TRBV11-3 and TRBJ2-2, reads EAGVVQSPRYKIIEKKQPVAFWCNPISGHNTLYWYLQNLGQGPELLIRYENEEAVDDSQLPKDRFSAERLKGVDSTLKIQPAELGDSAVYLCASSLTGRTGELFFGEGSRLTVL.

The chain links TRBV18 to TRBJ1-6; possible D gene TRBD1, 6 bases. V was cut by 5 bases and J by 1 base, with 12 bases left in between. CDR3 size: 16 residues. The germline CDR1 and CDR2 sequences are KGHSH and LQKENI. CDR3 protein: CASSALQGSYNSPLHF. The CDR3 DNA is TGTGCCAGCTCAGCTCTACAGGGATCCTATAATTCACCCCTCCACTTT.

The chain couples TRBV2 to TRBJ2-3; unclear D gene. The CDR3 is 13 amino acids. Germline V lookup: CDR1 SNHLY, CDR2 FYNNEI. With 2 bases removed from V and 2 bases from J, the gap between germline ends came to 5 bases. CDR3 loop: CASSETTTDTQYF. The CDR3 coding sequence is TGTGCCAGCAGTGAAACTACCACAGATACGCAGTATTTT.

This clone was seen just once. The chain combines TRBV6-1 with TRBJ1-6; tentative D call: TRBD1 (5 bases). Germline V CDR1 and CDR2: MNHNS, SASEGT. The CDR3 sequence is 16 residues long. V shed 3 bases and J shed 4 bases, with 13 bases lying between them. The CDR3 loop is CASSDQGDLYNSPLHF. DNA of the CDR3: TGTGCCAGCAGTGATCAGGGCGACCTATATAATTCACCCCTCCACTTT.

This rearrangement joins TRBV30 to TRBJ2-3; 8 positions agree with TRBD2. The CDR3 totals 15 residues. CDR1 is GTSNPN, CDR2 SVGIG, per germline (reference sequence). Unmatched junction bases numbered 8, after V lost 0 bases and J lost 6 bases. The CDR3 DNA sequence: TGTGCCTGGAGTGTACCCCTCCCGGGAGGGGATACGCAGTATTTT. Protein product: CAWSVPLPGGDTQYF.

This chain connects TRBV29-1 to TRBJ2-2, with D possibly TRBD1 on 6 matching bases. CDR3 size: 14 residues. Germline CDR1 SQVTM, CDR2 ANQGSEA. Trimming removed 3 bases from V and 2 bases from J, with 10 bases in between. In nucleotides, the CDR3 is TGCAGCGTTGATGGTGGGGGCAACACCGGGGAGCTGTTTTTT. Protein product: CSVDGGGNTGELFF.

V gene TRBV15 combines with J gene TRBJ1-5; D is perhaps TRBD1 (6 bases). V dropped 0 bases and J dropped 4 bases, with 10 bases sitting between them. Germline values: CDR1 LNHNV, CDR2 YYDKDF (reference sequence). This CDR3 spans 15 amino acids. Written as DNA, the CDR3 is TGTGCCACCAGCAGAGACGGGACAACAAATCAGCCCCAGCATTTT. Translated: CATSRDGTTNQPQHF.